This T cell receptor (beta chain) was found in a study of CD8 T cells in ankylosing spondylitis. V was shortened by 1 base and J by 4 bases, with 9 bases between the two germline ends. CDR1 is SGDLS and CDR2 is YYNGEE in the germline V gene. The CDR3 runs to 15 residues. This clonotype was found a few times. As yet, its antigen is unknown. Study results and caveats: Seemingly characteristic of ankylosing spondylitis blood was a TCR beta motif consisting of roughly 8 highly homologous variants.

As the method for making TCR beta libraries, quantitative 5'-RACE with molecular barcodes was used. A single record per CDR3 protein comes from TCRdb applying MiXCR to the 5' RACE reads. The data show fewer than 450,000 distinct CDR3 sequences, roughly 18% seen once. The origin of this receptor is a male donor with ankylosing spondylitis. Sequencing was carried out using blood, either unsorted or a sorted T cell fraction (not recorded which). The genes are TRBV9 and TRBJ1-6, with D uncertain. As DNA, the CDR3 is TGTGCCAGCAGCGTATCTACTCGGTATAATTCACCCCTCCACTTT. Translation: CASSVSTRYNSPLHF. Filled out from reference TRBV9 and TRBJ1-6, the complete variable domain reads DSGVTQTPKHLITATGQRVTLRCSPRSGDLSVYWYQQSLDQGLQFLIQYYNGEERAKGNILERFSAQQFPDLHSELNLSSLELGDSALYFCASSVSTRYNSPLHFGNGTRLTVT.